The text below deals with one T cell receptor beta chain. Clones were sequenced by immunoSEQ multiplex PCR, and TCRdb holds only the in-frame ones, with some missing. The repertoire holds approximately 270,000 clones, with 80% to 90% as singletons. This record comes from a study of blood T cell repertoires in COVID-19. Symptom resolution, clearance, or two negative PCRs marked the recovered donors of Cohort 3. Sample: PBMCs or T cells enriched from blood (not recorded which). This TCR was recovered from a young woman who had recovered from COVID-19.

CDR3: CASSYALAGGFEQYF. The DNA of the CDR3 is TGTGCCAGCAGTTACGCTCTAGCGGGAGGATTCGAGCAGTACTTC. The rearrangement joins TRBV6-6 to TRBJ2-7, with 11 bases lining up with TRBD2. CDR3 length: 15 amino acids. V shed 2 bases, J shed 6 bases, and the junction held 6 bases outside the gene matches. CDR1 is MNHNY, CDR2 SVGAGI, per germline (reference sequence).